The clone carrying this TCR beta chain was counted a few times. Its target is not known. This CDR3 region has 13 residues. Germline CDR1 reads ENHRY; CDR2 reads SYGVKD. V lost 7 bases and J 3 bases, leaving 9 bases between the germline ends. Expressed TCRB transcripts were sequenced because the entire RNA isolate underwent reverse transcription. Using immunoSEQ multiplex PCR, the repertoire was profiled, and TCRdb retains in-frame clones only, with some absent. The sample consists of 350,000 to 450,000 clones, 11% to 15% of them appearing once. A sort by CD45RO/CCR7/CD25/CD127/CD95/CD27 yielded CD4+ naive, central memory, regulatory and stem cell-like memory cells. Populations obtained by sorting all exceeded 98% purity. The data were obtained in a study of beta chain features in type 1 diabetes. Whole-study results and caveats: Among patients with Type 1 diabetes, TCRB CDR3s were moderately but significantly shorter in every one of the four CD4+ subsets. A closer apparent resemblance between naive, central memory and Treg TCRB repertoires was seen in patients than in healthy donors.

The source is a young man in good health. The V and J genes are TRBV10-3 and TRBJ2-2; D remains unclear. What was sequenced was naive CD4+ T cells from blood. For the CDR3, the DNA is TGTGCCATCAAGGGCACGGACACCGGGGAGCTGTTTTTT. Protein sequence: CAIKGTDTGELFF.